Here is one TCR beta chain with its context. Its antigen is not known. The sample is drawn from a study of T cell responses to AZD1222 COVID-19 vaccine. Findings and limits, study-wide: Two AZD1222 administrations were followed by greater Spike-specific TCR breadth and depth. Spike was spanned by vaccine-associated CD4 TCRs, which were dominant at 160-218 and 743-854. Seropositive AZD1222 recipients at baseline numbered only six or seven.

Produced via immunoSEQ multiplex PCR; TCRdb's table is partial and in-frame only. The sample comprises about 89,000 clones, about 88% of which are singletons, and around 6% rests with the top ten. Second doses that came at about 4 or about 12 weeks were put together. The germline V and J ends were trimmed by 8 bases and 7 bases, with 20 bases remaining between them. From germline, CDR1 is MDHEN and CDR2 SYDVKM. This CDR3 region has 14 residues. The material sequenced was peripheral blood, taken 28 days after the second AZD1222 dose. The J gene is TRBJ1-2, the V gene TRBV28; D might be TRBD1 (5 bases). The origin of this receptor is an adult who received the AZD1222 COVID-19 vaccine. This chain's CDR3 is CASENQGQSGGYTF. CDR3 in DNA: TGTGCCAGCGAAAATCAGGGCCAGTCCGGTGGCTACACCTTC.